This T cell receptor beta chain was identified in a study of PD-L1 blockade in urothelial cancer. V lost 5 bases to trimming and J lost 6 bases; unmatched junction nucleotides: 8. The CDR3 loop spans 15 amino acids. Germline CDR1 reads SEHNR; CDR2 reads FQNEAQ (reference sequence). Clones were read by immunoSEQ multiplex PCR, and TCRdb kept only the in-frame ones, dropping some. The sample includes more than 95,000 clones, about 82% seen only once; the top ten take roughly 2.3%. Time point meaning: peripheral blood 6 weeks after treatment start. The chain joins TRBV7-9 to TRBJ2-4; 9 nucleotides match TRBD1. This TCR derives from a man over 45 with urothelial cancer. The sequenced sample was PBMCs, obtained around atezolizumab (anti-PD-L1) treatment. The CDR3 loop reads CASSDRDRAPNIQYF. In DNA, the CDR3 is TGTGCCAGCAGCGACCGGGACAGGGCTCCAAACATTCAGTACTTC.